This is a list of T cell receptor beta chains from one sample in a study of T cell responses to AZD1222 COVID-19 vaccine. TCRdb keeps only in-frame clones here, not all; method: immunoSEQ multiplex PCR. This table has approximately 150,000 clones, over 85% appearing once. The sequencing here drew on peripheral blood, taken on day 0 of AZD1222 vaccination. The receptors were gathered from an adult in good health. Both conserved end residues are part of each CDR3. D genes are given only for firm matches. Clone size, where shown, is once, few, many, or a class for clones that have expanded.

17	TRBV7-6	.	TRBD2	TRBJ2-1	TGTGCCAGCAGCTTTGAGTCACTAGCGGGGGGGCGATATGAGCAGTTCTTC	CASSFESLAGGRYEQFF
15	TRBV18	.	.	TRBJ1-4	TGTGCCAGCTCACCGTCGGGGGCAACTAATGAAAAACTGTTTTTT	CASSPSGATNEKLFF
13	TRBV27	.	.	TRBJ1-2	TGTGCCAGCATGGCCCAGGGGTTGTATGGCTACACCTTC	CASMAQGLYGYTF
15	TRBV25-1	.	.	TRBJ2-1	TGTGCCAGCAGTCGGGGGGCACGGACCCACAATGAGCAGTTCTTC	CASSRGARTHNEQFF
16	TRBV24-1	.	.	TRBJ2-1	TGTGCCACCAGTGATTCAGTGATAAAGGCCTACAATGAGCAGTTCTTC	CATSDSVIKAYNEQFF
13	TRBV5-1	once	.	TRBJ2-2	TGCGCCAGCAGCTTGCGAGATGCCGGGGAGCTGTTTTTT	CASSLRDAGELFF
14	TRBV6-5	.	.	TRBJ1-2	TGTGCCAGCACAAAGGAGGGCTCGTGGGGTGGCTACACCTTC	CASTKEGSWGGYTF
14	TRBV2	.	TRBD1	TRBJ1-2	TGTGCCAGCAGTTCTCGACAGGGTGGTTTGGGCTACACCTTC	CASSSRQGGLGYTF
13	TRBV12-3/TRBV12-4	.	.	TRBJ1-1	TGTGCCAGCAGTTTAGGGGCGAACACTGAAGCTTTCTTT	CASSLGANTEAFF
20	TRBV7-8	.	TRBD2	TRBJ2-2	TGTGCCAGCAGCTTAGTCGGGACTAGCGGGAGGGCCGCTTGGGTCGGGGAGCTGTTTTTT	CASSLVGTSGRAAWVGELFF
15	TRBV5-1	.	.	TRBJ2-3	TGCGCCAGCAGCGCCCGGGACTCCCGCACAGATACGCAGTATTTT	CASSARDSRTDTQYF
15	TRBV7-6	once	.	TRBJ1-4	TGTGCCAGCAGCCCCGAGGGCGCAACTAATGAAAAACTGTTTTTT	CASSPEGATNEKLFF
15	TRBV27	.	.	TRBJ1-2	TGTGCCAGCAGTTCCCCAGCCGGGGGGAACTATGGCTACACCTTC	CASSSPAGGNYGYTF
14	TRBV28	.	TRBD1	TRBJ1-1	TGTGCCAGCAGCCCTGGACAGGGTGACACTGAAGCTTTCTTT	CASSPGQGDTEAFF
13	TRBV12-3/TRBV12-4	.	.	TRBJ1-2	TGTGCCAGCTCCAATCGGGGAAACTATGGCTACACCTTC	CASSNRGNYGYTF
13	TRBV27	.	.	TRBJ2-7	TGTGCCAGCTCTTCCGGGATTTCCTACGAGCAGTACTTC	CASSSGISYEQYF
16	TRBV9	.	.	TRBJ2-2	TGTGCCAGCAGCGTACAGGCTGGAGCGAACACCGGGGAGCTGTTTTTT	CASSVQAGANTGELFF
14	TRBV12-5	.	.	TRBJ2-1	TGTGCTAGTGGTTTGGTAGGGCCTCACAATGAGCAGTTCTTC	CASGLVGPHNEQFF
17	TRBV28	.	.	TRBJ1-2	TGTGCCAGCAGTTTAACCGGGTTACAGGAAAGAAACTATGGCTACACCTTC	CASSLTGLQERNYGYTF
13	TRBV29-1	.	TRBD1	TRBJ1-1	TGCAGCGTAGACCGGGACAGTAACACTGAAGCTTTCTTT	CSVDRDSNTEAFF
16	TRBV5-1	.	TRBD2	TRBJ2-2	TGCGCCAGCAGCTTGGCTTTGCGGGAGTACACCGGGGAGCTGTTTTTT	CASSLALREYTGELFF
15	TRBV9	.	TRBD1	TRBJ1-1	TGTGCCAGCAGCCCGGGACAGTTATGGAACACTGAAGCTTTCTTT	CASSPGQLWNTEAFF
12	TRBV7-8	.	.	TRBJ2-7	TGTGCCAGCAGCTTAGACTGGCGCGAGCAGTACTTC	CASSLDWREQYF
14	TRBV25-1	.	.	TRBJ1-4	TGTGCCAGCAGCCGCGGGGGCTCTAATGAAAAACTGTTTTTT	CASSRGGSNEKLFF
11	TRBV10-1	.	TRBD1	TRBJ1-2	TGCGCCAGCAGACAGGGGGATGGCTACACCTTC	CASRQGDGYTF
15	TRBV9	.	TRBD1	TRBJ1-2	TGTGCCAGCAGCAGAGGGGACAGCCTAAACTATGGCTACACCTTC	CASSRGDSLNYGYTF
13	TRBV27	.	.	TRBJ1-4	TGTGCCAGCAGTTTGGCAACTAATGAAAAACTGTTTTTT	CASSLATNEKLFF